The sequence of this TCR beta chain was determined in a study of siplizumab effects on memory and regulatory T cells. Germline V gene lookup returns CDR1 SGHRS and CDR2 YFSETQ. This CDR3 contains 16 residues. Losses at the gene ends were 4 bases for V and 5 bases for J; bases not matched to a gene: 12. This table comes from immunoSEQ multiplex PCR, and its TCRdb copy is limited to in-frame clones, with some not included. The sample has over 85,000 clones, about 90% seen once; the top ten hold roughly 1.1%. The receptor was isolated from a human donor in good health. V is TRBV5-1 and J is TRBJ2-5, with 9 bases matching TRBD1. Sample: CD4+ T cells sorted from blood. In DNA, the CDR3 is TGCGCCAGCAGCCAGTTGGGGACAGGGAAAAGGGAGACCCAGTACTTC. As protein: CASSQLGTGKRETQYF. Full variable domain (remainder filled in from reference TRBV5-1 and TRBJ2-5): KAGVTQTPRYLIKTRGQQVTLSCSPISGHRSVSWYQQTPGQGLQFLFEYFSETQRNKGNFPGRFSGRQFSNSRSEMNVSTLELGDSALYLCASSQLGTGKRETQYFGPGTRLLVL.